These 17 T cell receptor beta chains were sequenced from one sample in a study of blood T cell repertoires in COVID-19. Sequenced by immunoSEQ multiplex PCR; TCRdb stores in-frame clones only, minus some. The sample lists hundreds of thousands of clones, around 84% seen once, with approximately 1.6% in the top ten. The sample comprised PBMCs or T cells enriched from blood (not recorded which). Every receptor here comes from a woman in her fifties or sixties who had recovered from COVID-19.

This clone was counted a few times. V is TRBV19 and J is TRBJ1-2; D uncertain. Germline V gene data show CDR1 as LNHDA and CDR2 as SQIVND (reference sequence). CDR3 size: 15 residues. Trimming pared 7 bases from V and 2 bases from J, leaving 17 bases between. Here the CDR3 DNA reads TGTGCCAGTACCCTCGATATGTCCAGAAACTATGGCTACACCTTC. The encoded protein is CASTLDMSRNYGYTF.

V usage is TRBV6-4 and J usage is TRBJ2-3, with 7 bases fitting TRBD2. The CDR3 length is 16 residues. V was clipped by 0 bases and J by 5 bases; unmatched bases: 8. Germline V gives CDR1 MRHNA, CDR2 SNTAGT. This CDR3 is CASSDSGRESIDTQYF. CDR3 DNA sequence: TGTGCCAGCAGTGACTCTGGGCGGGAGAGTATAGATACGCAGTATTTT.

This chain connects TRBV3-1 (or the pseudogene TRBV3-2) to TRBJ2-3; 12 bases fit TRBD2. Looked up from germline, CDR1 is LGHDT and CDR2 is YNNKEL (reference sequence). The J segment lost 2 bases and the V segment lost 4 bases, leaving 7 bases of the junction unmatched. The CDR3 extends over 17 amino acids. CDR3 DNA: TGTGCCAGCAGCCCCGCCGGACTAGCGGGGTCCACAGATACGCAGTATTTT. Protein product: CASSPAGLAGSTDTQYF.

The rearrangement joins TRBV4-3 to TRBJ1-2, with TRBD1 identical over 11 bases. V dropped 1 base and J dropped 4; count of bases not matched to a gene: 5. CDR1 is LGHNA, CDR2 YSLEER, per germline. The CDR3 runs to 16 residues. The CDR3 bases are TGCGCCAGCAGCCAAGGTTATGGGACAGGGGGCTATGGCTACACCTTC. This sequence encodes CASSQGYGTGGYGYTF.

The rearrangement joins TRBV18 to TRBJ2-3, with D tentatively TRBD1 (5 bases). Germline lookup yields CDR1 KGHSH and CDR2 LQKENI. Trimming removed 6 bases at V and 1 base at J, with 14 bases between. The CDR3 has 15 residues. CDR3 nucleotide sequence: TGTGCCAGCTCGCCAGGACACCAGGGCACAGATACGCAGTATTTT. Its translation is CASSPGHQGTDTQYF. Filled out from reference TRBV18 and TRBJ2-3, the complete variable domain reads NAGVMQNPRHLVRRRGQEARLRCSPMKGHSHVYWYRQLPEEGLKFMVYLQKENIIDESGMPKERFSAEFPKEGPSILRIQQVVRGDSAAYFCASSPGHQGTDTQYFGPGTRLTVL.

The CDR3 loop reads CASSPRFERETDTQYF. CDR3 coding DNA: TGTGCCAGCAGCCCCCGGTTCGAGCGGGAGACAGATACGCAGTATTTT. The rearrangement links TRBV9 to TRBJ2-3, with 8 bases that match TRBD2. The CDR3 contains 16 residues. Germline-derived CDR1 and CDR2 are SGDLS and YYNGEE. V shed 4 bases and J 3 bases; nucleotides not matched to a gene: 10. Full variable domain (remainder filled in from reference TRBV9 and TRBJ2-3): DSGVTQTPKHLITATGQRVTLRCSPRSGDLSVYWYQQSLDQGLQFLIQYYNGEERAKGNILERFSAQQFPDLHSELNLSSLELGDSALYFCASSPRFERETDTQYFGPGTRLTVL.

This chain links TRBV7-2 with TRBJ2-3; 7 bases fit TRBD2. V trimming: 2 bases; J trimming: 2 bases; junction bases outside the gene matches: 10. The CDR3 extends over 17 amino acids. Germline CDR1 is SGHTA and CDR2 is FQGNSA. CDR3 nucleotide sequence: TGTGCCAGCAGCTTACTTGTATGGAAGCGGGACACAGATACGCAGTATTTT. It is translated as CASSLLVWKRDTDTQYF.

The CDR3 DNA is TGTGCCAGCAGTGACCCTCAATTTTCGGTTAGCGGGAGTCCGGACACACAATACTACGAGCAGTACTTC. Residues: CASSDPQFSVSGSPDTQYYEQYF. The genes are TRBV2 and TRBJ2-7; 9 nucleotides match TRBD2. The germline V gene encodes CDR1 SNHLY and CDR2 FYNNEI. The CDR3 has 23 residues. The trim removed 3 bases at V and 3 bases at J, leaving 30 bases unmatched.

The chain has TRBV2 and TRBJ1-2; D not certain. CDR1 is SNHLY and CDR2 is FYNNEI in the germline V gene. The CDR3 loop spans 13 amino acids. Trimming removed 4 bases from V and 3 bases from J, with 9 bases in between. The CDR3 region is CASSAVLDYGYTF. CDR3 nucleotides: TGTGCCAGCAGTGCAGTCTTGGACTATGGCTACACCTTC.

The genes are TRBV19 and TRBJ2-7, with a tentative D call TRBD2 (6 bases). Germline assignment: CDR1 LNHDA and CDR2 SQIVND (reference sequence). Trimming took 6 bases from V and 2 from J, leaving 17 bases between them. This CDR3 is 15 amino acids long. CDR3 coding DNA: TGTGCCAGTAGCCCGGGGGTAGCGGCTACCTACGAGCAGTACTTC. Translation: CASSPGVAATYEQYF.

The chain recombines TRBV10-3 with TRBJ2-1, with D perhaps TRBD1 (6 bases). Trimming removed 6 bases from V and 12 bases from J, with 12 bases in between. This CDR3 has 11 residues. Germline V gene lookup returns CDR1 ENHRY and CDR2 SYGVKD. The CDR3 DNA is TGTGCCATCAGCGATACAGGGTGGCAGTTCTTC. The encoded protein is CAISDTGWQFF.

The rearrangement links TRBV6-5 to TRBJ1-2, with 11 positions matching TRBD1. Germline trimming cut 2 bases from V and 7 bases from J; bases unmatched to any gene: 3. This CDR3 is built from 14 residues. Germline assignment: CDR1 MNHEY and CDR2 SVGAGI. The CDR3 region is CASSYGQGAFGYTF. The CDR3, as DNA: TGTGCCAGCAGTTACGGACAGGGGGCATTTGGCTACACCTTC.

The V call is TRBV19, the J call TRBJ1-4; D not resolved. CDR1 and CDR2 from the germline V gene are LNHDA and SQIVND (reference sequence). V lost 1 base and J lost 7, with 13 bases in between. There are 15 residues in the CDR3. CDR3 region: CASSIGDDRSEKLFF. The DNA for the CDR3 is TGTGCCAGTAGTATAGGAGATGATAGGAGTGAAAAACTGTTTTTT.

V usage is TRBV6-5 and J usage is TRBJ1-5; tentatively, D is TRBD1 (5 bases). The germline gives CDR1 MNHEY, CDR2 SVGAGI. This CDR3 spans 15 amino acids. Trimming took 6 bases from V and 0 from J, leaving 12 bases between them. The CDR3 sequence is CASRTKDTSNQPQHF. The DNA for the CDR3 is TGTGCCAGCAGGACCAAGGACACTAGCAATCAGCCCCAGCATTTT.

This clone appeared once. The rearrangement links TRBV11-2 to TRBJ1-6; D ambiguous. Germline V gene lookup returns CDR1 SGHAT and CDR2 FQNNGV. This CDR3 region has 15 residues. The V end lost 0 bases, the J end lost 3 bases, and 6 bases lay between the germline ends. In DNA form, the CDR3 reads TGTGCCAGCAGCTTAGAGGGAGTCTATAATTCACCCCTCCACTTT. This gives the protein CASSLEGVYNSPLHF.

This rearrangement joins TRBV11-2 to TRBJ2-3, with a possible D match to TRBD2 (6 bases). The CDR3 contains 16 residues. The germline gives CDR1 SGHAT, CDR2 FQNNGV. Trimming left V 1 base short and J 2 bases short, with 13 bases between. CDR3 nucleotide sequence: TGTGCCAGCAGCTTAGGAGCGGGTACAACCACAGATACGCAGTATTTT. Protein: CASSLGAGTTTDTQYF.

This chain uses TRBV7-9 with TRBJ1-3; D unclear. The CDR3 sequence is 12 residues long. Trimming left V 6 bases short and J 3 bases short, with 6 bases between. Looked up from germline, CDR1 is SEHNR and CDR2 is FQNEAQ (reference sequence). Here the CDR3 reads CASRLDGNTIYF. CDR3 bases: TGTGCCAGCAGGCTAGATGGAAACACCATATATTTT. The whole variable domain, filled in from reference TRBV7-9 and TRBJ1-3, reads DTGVSQNPRHKITKRGQNVTFRCDPISEHNRLYWYRQTLGQGPEFLTYFQNEAQLEKSRLLSDRFSAERPKGSFSTLEIQRTEQGDSAMYLCASRLDGNTIYFGEGSWLTVV.